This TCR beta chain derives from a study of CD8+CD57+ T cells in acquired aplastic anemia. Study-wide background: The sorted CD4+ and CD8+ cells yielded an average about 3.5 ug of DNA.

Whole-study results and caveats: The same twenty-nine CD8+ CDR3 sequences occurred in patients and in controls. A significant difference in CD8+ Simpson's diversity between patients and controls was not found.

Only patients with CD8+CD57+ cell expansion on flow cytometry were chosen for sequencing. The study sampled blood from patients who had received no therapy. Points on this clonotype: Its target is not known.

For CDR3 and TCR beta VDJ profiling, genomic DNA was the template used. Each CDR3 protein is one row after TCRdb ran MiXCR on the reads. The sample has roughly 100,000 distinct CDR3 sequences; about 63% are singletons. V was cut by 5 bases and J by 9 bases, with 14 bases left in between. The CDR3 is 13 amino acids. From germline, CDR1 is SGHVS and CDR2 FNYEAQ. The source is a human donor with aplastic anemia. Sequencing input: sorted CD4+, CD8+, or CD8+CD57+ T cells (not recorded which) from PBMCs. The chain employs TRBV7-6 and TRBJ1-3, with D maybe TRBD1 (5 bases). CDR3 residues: CASSVTGLGTIYF. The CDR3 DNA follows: TGTGCCAGCAGCGTCACGGGGCTTGGCACCATATATTTT. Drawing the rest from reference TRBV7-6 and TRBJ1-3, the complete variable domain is GAGVSQSPRYKVTKRGQDVALRCDPISGHVSLYWYRQALGQGPEFLTYFNYEAQQDKSGLPNDRFSAERPEGSISTLTIQRTEQRDSAMYRCASSVTGLGTIYFGEGSWLTVV.